This T cell receptor (beta chain) is drawn from a study of T cell responses to AZD1222 COVID-19 vaccine. General study findings and limits: CD4 TCRs linked to vaccination spanned spike, dominating at 160-218 and 743-854. Repertoire sampling happened only post peak T cell response.

Comment on this clone: Its antigen is as yet unknown.

V shed 4 bases and J shed 2 bases, with 3 bases lying between them. The CDR3 has 11 residues. Germline CDR1 is SGDLS and CDR2 is YYNGEE. Sequencing used immunoSEQ multiplex PCR; TCRdb keeps in-frame clones, though not all of them. The sample holds 110,000 to 150,000 clones, roughly 90% seen once. The sample in question was peripheral blood, obtained 28 days after the second AZD1222 dose. The chain carries TRBV9 and TRBJ1-1; D call uncertain. This TCR came from an adult who received the AZD1222 COVID-19 vaccine. The DNA for the CDR3 is TGTGCCAGCAGCCCAAACACTGAAGCTTTCTTT. Its protein is CASSPNTEAFF.